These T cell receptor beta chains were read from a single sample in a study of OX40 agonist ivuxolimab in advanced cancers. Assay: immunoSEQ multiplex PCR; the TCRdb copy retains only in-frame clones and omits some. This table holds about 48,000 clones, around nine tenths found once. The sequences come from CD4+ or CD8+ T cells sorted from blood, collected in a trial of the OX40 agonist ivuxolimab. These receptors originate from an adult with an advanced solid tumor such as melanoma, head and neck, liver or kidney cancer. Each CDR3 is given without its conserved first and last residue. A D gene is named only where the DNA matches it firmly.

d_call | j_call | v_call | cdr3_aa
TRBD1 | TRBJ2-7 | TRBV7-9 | ASSLTGTGIYEQY
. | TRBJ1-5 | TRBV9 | ASSVKVSNQPQH
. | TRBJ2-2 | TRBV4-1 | ASRDSPNTGELF
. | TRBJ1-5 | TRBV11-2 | ASSLGISNQPQH
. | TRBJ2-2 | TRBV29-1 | SVEPSNTGELF
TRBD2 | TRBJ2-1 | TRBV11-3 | ASSSGLAGGLGEQF
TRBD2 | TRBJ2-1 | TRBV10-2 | ASSELGLAGNSYNEQF
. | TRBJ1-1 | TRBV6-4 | ASSDSYPGSSTEAF
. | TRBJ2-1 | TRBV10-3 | AFGTGNEQF
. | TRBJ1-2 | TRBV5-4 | ASSETDIHPYGYT
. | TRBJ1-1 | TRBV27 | ASKNRAGTEAF
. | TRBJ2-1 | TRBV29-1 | SVEDPQGRSSYNEQF
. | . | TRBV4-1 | ASSQDDNYEQY
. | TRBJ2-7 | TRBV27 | ASSLSSRAEQY
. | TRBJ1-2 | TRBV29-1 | SVISEGYT
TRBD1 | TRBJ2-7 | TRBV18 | ASSGGQAAYEQY
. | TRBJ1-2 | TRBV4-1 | ASTPSDAVNYGYT
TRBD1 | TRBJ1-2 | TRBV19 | ASSEIQGAYGYT
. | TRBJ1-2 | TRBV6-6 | ASSYSSGGTYYGYT
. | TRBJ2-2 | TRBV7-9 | ASSSPRGGTTNTGELF
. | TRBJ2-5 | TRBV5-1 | ASRRTEQETQY
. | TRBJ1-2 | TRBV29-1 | SVEDIYGYT
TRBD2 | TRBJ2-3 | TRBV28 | ASSDLAGGITDTQY
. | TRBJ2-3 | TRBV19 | ASRVGSRTDTQY
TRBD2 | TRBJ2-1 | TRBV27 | ASSFSAGDNEQF
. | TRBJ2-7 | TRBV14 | ASSQGQGLRYEQY
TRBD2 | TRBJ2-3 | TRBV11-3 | ASSAGLADTQY
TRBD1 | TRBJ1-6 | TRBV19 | ASGWTGGNSPLH
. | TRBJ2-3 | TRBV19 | ASSIGSPTDTQY
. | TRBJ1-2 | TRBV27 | ASSLSGAQGSGGYT
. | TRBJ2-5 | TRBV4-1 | ASSQVGGPETQY
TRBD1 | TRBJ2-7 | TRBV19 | ASSWGQGGEQY
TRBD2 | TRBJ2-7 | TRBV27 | ASRPRAGLYEQY
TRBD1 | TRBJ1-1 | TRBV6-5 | ASSYLQGGGTEAF
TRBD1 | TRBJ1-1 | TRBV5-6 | ASSSTPGQLENTEAF
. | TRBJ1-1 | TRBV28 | ASSSTMNTEAF
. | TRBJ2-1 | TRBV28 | ASSLRVRRHEQF
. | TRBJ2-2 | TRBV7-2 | ASSPPGGELF
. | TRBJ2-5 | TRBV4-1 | ASRLEQLQETQY
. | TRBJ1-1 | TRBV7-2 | ASSLEGMRGNTEAF
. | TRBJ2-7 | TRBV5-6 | ASSLAGDSYEQY
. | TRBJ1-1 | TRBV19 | ASSIWVGETEAF
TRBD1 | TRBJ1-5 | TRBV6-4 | ASSASGTGVGQPQH
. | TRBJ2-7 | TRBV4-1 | ASSQGARAYEQY
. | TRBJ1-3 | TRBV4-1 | ASSQAYGHGNTIY
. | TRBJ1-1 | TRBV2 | ASSVWGVDAF
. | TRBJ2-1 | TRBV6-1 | ALRWDNEQF
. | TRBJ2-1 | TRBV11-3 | ASSSPGLQTHEQF
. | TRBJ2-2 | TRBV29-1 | SAGGFRAGELF
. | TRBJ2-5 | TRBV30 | ASRGEGWETQY
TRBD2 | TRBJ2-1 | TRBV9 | ASSLSGLETYNEQF